This T cell receptor beta chain was obtained from a study of T cell changes during pregnancy in multiple sclerosis. This CDR3 has 15 amino acids. The V end lost 1 base, the J end lost 4 bases, and 8 bases lay between the germline ends. The germline V gene encodes CDR1 SEHNR and CDR2 FQNEAQ (reference sequence). Using immunoSEQ multiplex PCR, the repertoire was profiled, and TCRdb retains in-frame clones only, with some absent. The sample has some 70,000 clones, almost 95% seen once. The chain couples TRBV7-9 to TRBJ2-6; D is possibly TRBD1 (5 bases). The sequenced sample was CD8+ T cells from peripheral blood mononuclear cells, obtained in the third trimester of pregnancy. The origin of this receptor is a female donor in good health, enrolled as a control in a pregnancy study. The CDR3 sequence is CASSLEGVGANVLTF. The CDR3 DNA sequence: TGTGCCAGCAGCTTAGAAGGGGTAGGGGCCAACGTCCTGACTTTC.